This T cell receptor (beta chain) was sequenced during a study of vaccination and CD4 T cells after COVID-19. This sample's treatment: approximately 9-day PBMC culture with coronavirus spike peptide pools or control peptides (ViraFEST assay). This clonotype was seen a single time. Its matching antigen is unknown. This CDR3 has 17 residues. The germline CDR1 and CDR2 sequences are SEHNR and FQNEAQ (reference sequence). V was pared by 4 bases and J by 4 bases, with 8 bases of the junction left unmatched. Study outcomes and limitations: The study found that a median roughly 89% of reactive clones in convalescent patients appeared only post-vaccination. Post-vaccination reactive clonotypes (median approximately 38) did not differ significantly from post-infection (approximately 20). It was found that, in convalescent patients, 304 of 307 vaccine-specific clones were spike mono-reactive.

The Oncomine TCR Beta short-read assay was what sequenced the DNA obtained from cultured CD4+ T cells. TCRdb re-analysed the PCR reads in MiXCR, keeping a single row per CDR3 protein. This table holds about 26,000 distinct CDR3 sequences, about 50% found once. The material sequenced was CD4+ T cells from blood, cultured in vitro, taken before SARS-CoV-2 vaccination. This TCR was sampled from a human donor who received a COVID-19 vaccine. This chain uses TRBV7-9 with TRBJ2-6, with TRBD1 matching over 9 bases. The CDR3 protein is CASSSGTGLTGANVLTF. CDR3 coding DNA: TGTGCCAGCAGCTCCGGGACAGGGCTGACGGGGGCCAACGTCCTGACTTTC.